This passage covers 25 T cell receptor beta chains from one sample sequenced in a study of T cells in localized non-small cell lung cancer. Sequencing used immunoSEQ multiplex PCR; TCRdb keeps in-frame clones, though not all of them. The table lists approximately 70,000 clones, about 86% of them singletons. Sequencing was performed on peripheral blood, taken before any cancer treatment. The receptors derive from a male donor aged 60 or older with stage III squamous cell lung carcinoma.

The V gene is TRBV2, the J gene TRBJ2-6, with no clear D. Germline CDR1 and CDR2: SNHLY and FYNNEI. V lost 2 bases and J lost 4, with 12 bases in between. The CDR3 contains 16 residues. CDR3 nucleotide sequence: TGTGCCAGCAGTGAATCCATGGGCTCAGGGGCCAACGTCCTGACTTTC. As protein: CASSESMGSGANVLTF.

This chain connects TRBV30 to TRBJ1-3; 8 bases match TRBD1. This CDR3 has 14 residues. Trimming took 2 bases from V and 2 from J; bases not matched to a gene: 2. Germline V gene sequence: CDR1 GTSNPN, CDR2 SVGIG (reference sequence). The CDR3 DNA sequence: TGTGCCTGGAGTCCAGGGGGCACTGGAAACACCATATATTTT. Amino acids: CAWSPGGTGNTIYF.

The chain joins TRBV4-2 to TRBJ1-5; the D gene is possibly TRBD1 (6 bases). The CDR3 length is 17 residues. Trimming shortened V by 0 bases and J by 4 bases, and 16 bases separated the two germline ends. Germline V gene lookup returns CDR1 LGHNA and CDR2 YNFKEQ. CDR3 residues: CASSQDFGTRGNQPQHF. DNA for the CDR3: TGTGCCAGCAGCCAAGATTTTGGGACTAGGGGGAATCAGCCCCAGCATTTT.

The chain is built from TRBV25-1 and TRBJ1-2; D may be TRBD1 (5 bases). V lost 3 bases to trimming and J lost 6 bases, with 11 bases between them. The CDR3 contains 13 residues. Germline CDR1 MGHDK, CDR2 SYGVNS. CDR3: CASSDLAGNGYTF. The CDR3 nucleotides read TGTGCCAGCAGTGACCTGGCAGGGAATGGCTACACCTTC.

The chain is built from TRBV4-1 and TRBJ1-2; D remains unclear. This CDR3 has 13 residues. Germline CDR1 reads MGHRA; CDR2 reads YSYEKL. V lost 2 bases and J 8 bases, leaving 12 bases between the germline ends. CDR3 in amino acids: CASSQSPVRGYTF. The CDR3 nucleotides are TGCGCCAGCAGCCAAAGCCCTGTGAGGGGCTACACCTTC.

V and J are TRBV19 and TRBJ1-5; TRBD1 aligns across 7 bases. The CDR3 spans 16 residues. Germline CDR1 reads LNHDA; CDR2 reads SQIVND (reference sequence). V shed 5 bases, J shed 7 bases, and the junction held 14 bases outside the gene matches. The CDR3 coding sequence is TGTGCCAGTAGTGCCTCCGGGACAGCGATAGGGCAGCCCCAGCATTTT. Translated, it gives CASSASGTAIGQPQHF.

The genes are TRBV30 and TRBJ2-7; TRBD1 matches 8 bases. The CDR3 length is 12 residues. Unmatched junction bases numbered 6, after V lost 1 base and J lost 10 bases. The germline CDR1 and CDR2 sequences are GTSNPN and SVGIG (reference sequence). The CDR3 bases are TGTGCCTGGAGTGAAGTGACAGGGGCACAGTACTTC. It codes for CAWSEVTGAQYF.

The chain couples TRBV5-8 to TRBJ2-5; D may correspond to TRBD1 or TRBD2 (7 bases each). Trimming shortened V by 0 bases and J by 0 bases, and 15 bases separated the two germline ends. Germline lookup yields CDR1 SGHTS and CDR2 YDEGEE. This CDR3 has 17 amino acids. CDR3 residues: CASSLDRGLPYQETQYF. The CDR3 DNA is TGTGCCAGCAGCTTGGACAGGGGACTACCGTACCAAGAGACCCAGTACTTC.

V and J are TRBV19 and TRBJ1-2; a weak D match, TRBD1 (5 bases). This CDR3 has 13 amino acids. Deletions cut 3 bases from V and 7 bases from J, with 12 bases between. Germline V gene lookup returns CDR1 LNHDA and CDR2 SQIVND (reference sequence). CDR3 loop: CASSIRELLGYTF. The CDR3 DNA reads TGTGCCAGTAGTATCAGGGAGCTCCTTGGCTACACCTTC.

V gene TRBV11-2 combines with J gene TRBJ1-1; the D is unclear. From germline, CDR1 is SGHAT and CDR2 FQNNGV. V was trimmed by 2 bases and J by 6 bases, leaving 13 bases between them. The CDR3 sequence is 14 residues long. CDR3 region: CASSLPREGPEAFF. The CDR3 coding sequence is TGTGCCAGCAGCTTACCTAGGGAGGGTCCTGAAGCTTTCTTT.

This clone showed up just once. This chain links TRBV5-1 with TRBJ2-5; tentatively, D is TRBD1 (5 bases). Trimming removed 0 bases at V and 3 bases at J, with 12 bases between. The CDR3 spans 15 residues. Germline loops: CDR1 SGHRS, CDR2 YFSETQ. The CDR3, as DNA: TGCGCCAGCAGCTTGGGGGGATTAGGGGAAGAGACCCAGTACTTC. Protein sequence: CASSLGGLGEETQYF.

The V call is TRBV28, the J call TRBJ2-7, with 12 bases matching TRBD1. Germline lookup yields CDR1 MDHEN and CDR2 SYDVKM. Trimming at V came to 6 bases and at J to 4 bases, leaving 7 bases not matched to a gene. CDR3 length: 15 residues. The CDR3 is CASRSSGQGAYEQYV. CDR3 sequence (DNA): TGTGCCAGCAGGTCTTCGGGACAGGGGGCGTACGAGCAGTACGTC.

J is TRBJ1-2 and V is TRBV28; no clear D. Trimming removed 5 bases from V and 0 bases from J, with 7 bases in between. CDR1 MDHEN and CDR2 SYDVKM come from the germline V gene. This CDR3 comprises 13 residues. CDR3 coding DNA: TGTGCCAGCAGTCGGGGAACTAACTATGGCTACACCTTC. It is translated as CASSRGTNYGYTF.

This chain connects TRBV6-5 to TRBJ1-5; D is perhaps TRBD1 (6 bases). V was pared by 5 bases and J by 5 bases, with 13 bases between. The CDR3 loop spans 14 amino acids. Germline V CDR1 and CDR2: MNHEY, SVGAGI. The CDR3 coding sequence is TGTGCCAGCAGTGAAGGGGGAGTGGATCAGCCCCAGCATTTT. This sequence encodes CASSEGGVDQPQHF.

The chain combines TRBV19 with TRBJ2-5, with D tentatively TRBD1 or TRBD2 (7 bases each). V lost 6 bases and J 5 bases, leaving 19 bases between the germline ends. Per germline, CDR1 LNHDA and CDR2 SQIVND (reference sequence). The CDR3 is 15 amino acids. The CDR3 reads CASSRGGGRLETQYF. DNA for the CDR3: TGTGCCAGTAGCAGGGGGGGCGGAAGGTTGGAGACCCAGTACTTC. Based on the CDR3 plus reference TRBV19 and TRBJ2-5, the full variable domain is DGGITQSPKYLFRKEGQNVTLSCEQNLNHDAMYWYRQDPGQGLRLIYYSQIVNDFQKGDIAEGYSVSREKKESFPLTVTSAQKNPTAFYLCASSRGGGRLETQYFGPGTRLLVL.

The chain joins TRBV7-9 to TRBJ1-6; no firm D call. From germline, CDR1 is SEHNR and CDR2 FQNEAQ (reference sequence). With 6 bases removed from V and 8 bases from J, the gap between germline ends came to 14 bases. The CDR3 sequence is 14 residues long. Here the CDR3 DNA reads TGTGCCAGCAGTCATACTAACCCTCATTCACCCCTCCACTTT. It specifies CASSHTNPHSPLHF.

The rearrangement joins TRBV5-5 to TRBJ1-5; 7 bases fit TRBD1. Per the germline V gene, CDR1 is SGHKS and CDR2 is YYEKEE (reference sequence). This CDR3 is 14 amino acids long. V trimming: 3 bases; J trimming: 5 bases; junction bases outside the gene matches: 5. The CDR3 is CASSSDRRDQPQHF. Here the CDR3 DNA reads TGTGCCAGCAGCTCGGACAGGAGGGATCAGCCCCAGCATTTT.

This chain connects TRBV25-1 to TRBJ2-7; D gene unclear. Germline V gene data show CDR1 as MGHDK and CDR2 as SYGVNS. With 4 bases removed from V and 13 bases from J, the gap between germline ends came to 14 bases. The CDR3 loop spans 11 amino acids. CDR3 residues: CASSAQYFPYF. CDR3 bases: TGTGCCAGCAGTGCCCAGTATTTCCCCTACTTC.

The V call is TRBV6-5, the J call TRBJ2-3, with D perhaps TRBD1 (7 bases). The germline V gene has CDR1 MNHEY and CDR2 SVGAGI. The CDR3 runs to 15 residues. The V and J ends lost 7 bases and 2 bases respectively, with 16 bases between them. The CDR3 reads CASIRQGGFTDTQYF. DNA of the CDR3: TGTGCCAGCATCCGGCAGGGGGGTTTCACAGATACGCAGTATTTT.

This chain connects TRBV29-1 to TRBJ1-1; no firm D call. Trimming took off 5 bases at V and 1 base at J, with 11 bases between the two ends. From germline, CDR1 is SQVTM and CDR2 ANQGSEA. The CDR3 is made up of 13 amino acids. CDR3: CSVRRSRNTEAFF. The CDR3 DNA reads as TGCAGCGTTCGGAGGTCCAGGAACACTGAAGCTTTCTTT.

V and J are TRBV29-1 and TRBJ2-3, with D possibly TRBD1 on 5 matching bases. This CDR3 contains 13 residues. Germline V gives CDR1 SQVTM, CDR2 ANQGSEA. V was trimmed by 4 bases and J by 6 bases, leaving 14 bases between them. The CDR3 nucleotides are TGCAGCGTTGTACTTCAGGGTGTGGATACGCAGTATTTT. Encoded protein: CSVVLQGVDTQYF.

The chain is built from TRBV4-1 and TRBJ2-7; possibly TRBD1 for D (6 bases). The length of the CDR3 is 16 residues. V lost 6 bases, J lost 5 bases, and 23 bases lay in between. The germline V gene encodes CDR1 MGHRA and CDR2 YSYEKL. The CDR3 reads CASSTQHRETGHEQYF. The CDR3 nucleotides read TGCGCCAGCAGTACCCAACACAGGGAGACAGGCCACGAGCAGTACTTC.

The V and J genes are TRBV19 and TRBJ2-1; 8 bases align to TRBD2. V was clipped by 2 bases and J by 4 bases; unmatched bases: 4. Germline V gene data show CDR1 as LNHDA and CDR2 as SQIVND (reference sequence). This CDR3 contains 15 residues. CDR3 region: CASSISGGTYNEQFF. DNA for the CDR3: TGTGCCAGTAGTATAAGCGGGGGAACTTACAATGAGCAGTTCTTC.

About this clone: A junction boundary mismatches the germline segment, possibly from a read error. The CDR3 is CASRIDGLLNTEAFF. The CDR3 bases are TGTGCCAGTAGAATAGACGGGCTCCTGAACACTGAAGCTTTCTTT. The chain combines TRBV19 with TRBJ1-1; D is uncertain. This CDR3 is 15 amino acids long. Germline lookup yields CDR1 LNHDA and CDR2 SQIVND (reference sequence).

This chain connects TRBV7-2 to TRBJ2-3, with TRBD2 as a possible D gene (5 bases). The CDR3 totals 15 residues. Trimming took 5 bases from V and 0 from J, leaving 12 bases between them. Germline CDR1 SGHTA, CDR2 FQGNSA. The CDR3 loop is CASSPQRSSTDTQYF. Written as DNA, the CDR3 is TGTGCCAGCAGCCCTCAGCGGAGTAGCACAGATACGCAGTATTTT.